The T cell receptor beta chain described here comes from a study of shared clonotypes between healthy human individuals. General study results and limits: The generation probabilities recorded for non-shared clonotypes fell below those of clonotypes shared by all four donors. Several donors showed sharing of around 5.3% of naive CD4 clonotypes.

Only in-frame clones appear in the TCRdb table, and some are missing; sequencing was by immunoSEQ multiplex PCR. The sample has around 510,000 clones, 95% to 97% seen once. In the case of this clone: The antigen remains undetermined.

The ends were cut back, 3 bases at V and 8 bases at J, with 6 bases in the middle. CDR1 SGHDT and CDR2 YYEEEE come from the germline V gene. This CDR3 is 11 amino acids long. The chain joins TRBV5-6 to TRBJ2-1; no firm D call. The sample was naive CD4+ T cells sorted from blood. Stated subset: CD45RA+ positively selected. This receptor was identified in a woman in her twenties or thirties in good health. This CDR3 reads CASSSFYEQFF. For the CDR3, the DNA is TGTGCCAGCAGCTCCTTTTATGAGCAGTTCTTC.